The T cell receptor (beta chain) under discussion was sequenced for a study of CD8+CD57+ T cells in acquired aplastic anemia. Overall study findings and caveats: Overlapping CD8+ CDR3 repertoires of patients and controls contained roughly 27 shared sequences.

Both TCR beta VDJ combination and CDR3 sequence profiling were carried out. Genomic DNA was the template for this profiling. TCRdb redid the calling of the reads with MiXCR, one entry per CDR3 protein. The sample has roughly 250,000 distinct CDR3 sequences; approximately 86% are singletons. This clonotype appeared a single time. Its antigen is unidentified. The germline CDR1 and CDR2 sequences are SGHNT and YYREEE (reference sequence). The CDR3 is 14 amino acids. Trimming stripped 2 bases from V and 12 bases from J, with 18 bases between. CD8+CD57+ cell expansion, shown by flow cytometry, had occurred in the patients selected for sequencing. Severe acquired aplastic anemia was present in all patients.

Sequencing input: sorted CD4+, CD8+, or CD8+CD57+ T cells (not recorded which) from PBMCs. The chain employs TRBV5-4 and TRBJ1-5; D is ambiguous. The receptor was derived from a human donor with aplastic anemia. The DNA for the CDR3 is TGTGCCAGCAGCTTTACTAGCCCTGATATGGTCCAGCATTTT. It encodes CASSFTSPDMVQHF.